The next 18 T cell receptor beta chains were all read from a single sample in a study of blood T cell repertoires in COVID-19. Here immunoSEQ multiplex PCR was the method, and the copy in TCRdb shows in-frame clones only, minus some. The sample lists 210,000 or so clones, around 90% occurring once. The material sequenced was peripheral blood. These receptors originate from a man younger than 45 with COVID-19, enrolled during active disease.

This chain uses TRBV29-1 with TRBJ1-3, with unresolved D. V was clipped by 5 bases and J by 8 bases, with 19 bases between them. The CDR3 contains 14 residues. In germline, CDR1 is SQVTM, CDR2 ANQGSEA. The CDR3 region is CSVSSWPFGDTIYF. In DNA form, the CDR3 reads TGCAGCGTTTCGAGCTGGCCTTTCGGAGACACCATATATTTT.

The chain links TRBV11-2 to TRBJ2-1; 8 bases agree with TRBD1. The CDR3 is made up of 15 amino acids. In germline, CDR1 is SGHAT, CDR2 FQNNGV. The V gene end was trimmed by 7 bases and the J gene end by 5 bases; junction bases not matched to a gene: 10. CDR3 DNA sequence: TGTGCCAGCACTGGCCGGGACAGGCCCGACAATGAGCAGTTCTTC. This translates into CASTGRDRPDNEQFF.

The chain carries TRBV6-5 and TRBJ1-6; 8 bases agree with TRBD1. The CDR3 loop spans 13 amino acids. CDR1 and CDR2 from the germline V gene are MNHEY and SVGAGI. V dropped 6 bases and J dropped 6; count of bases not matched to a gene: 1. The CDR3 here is CASRDRANSPLHF. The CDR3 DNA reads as TGTGCCAGCAGGGACAGGGCTAATTCACCCCTCCACTTT.

CDR3 in amino acids: CASSLSQGLDYNSPLHF. The CDR3 DNA follows: TGTGCCAGCAGTTTATCGCAGGGTTTGGATTATAATTCACCCCTCCACTTT. The rearrangement uses TRBV27 and TRBJ1-6, with D possibly being TRBD1 (5 bases). Trimming pared 0 bases from V and 4 bases from J, leaving 13 bases between. Looked up from germline, CDR1 is MNHEY and CDR2 is SMNVEV (reference sequence). This CDR3 has 17 amino acids.

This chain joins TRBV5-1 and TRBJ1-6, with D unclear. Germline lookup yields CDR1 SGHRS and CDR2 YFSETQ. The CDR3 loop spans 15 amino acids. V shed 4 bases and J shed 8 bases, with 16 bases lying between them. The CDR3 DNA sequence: TGCGCCAGCAGCCCGGACCCCGGAGGCCATTCACCCCTCCACTTT. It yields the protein CASSPDPGGHSPLHF.

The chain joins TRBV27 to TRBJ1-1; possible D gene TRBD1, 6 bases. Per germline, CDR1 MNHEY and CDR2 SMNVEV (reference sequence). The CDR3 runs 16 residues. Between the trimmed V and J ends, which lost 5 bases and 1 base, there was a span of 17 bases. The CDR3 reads CASSLGQPWGNTEAFF. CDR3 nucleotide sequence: TGTGCCAGCAGTCTAGGACAGCCCTGGGGGAACACTGAAGCTTTCTTT.

The CDR3 nucleotides are TGTGCCAGCAGTTTTTCGGGAGTCTCCTACAATGAGCAGTTCTTC. It yields the protein CASSFSGVSYNEQFF. The V gene is TRBV6-2 or TRBV6-3, the J gene TRBJ2-1; D possibly corresponds to TRBD2 (6 bases). Trimming took 4 bases from V and 0 from J, leaving 10 bases between them. CDR1 is MNHEY and CDR2 is SVGEGT in the germline V gene. The CDR3 covers 15 residues.

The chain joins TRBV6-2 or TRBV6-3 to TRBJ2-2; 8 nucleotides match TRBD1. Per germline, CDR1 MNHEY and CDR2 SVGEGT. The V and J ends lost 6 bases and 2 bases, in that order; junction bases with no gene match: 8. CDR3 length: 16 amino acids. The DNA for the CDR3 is TGTGCCAGCAGCCTCGGGACAGGAGTTAACACCGGGGAGCTGTTTTTT. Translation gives CASSLGTGVNTGELFF.

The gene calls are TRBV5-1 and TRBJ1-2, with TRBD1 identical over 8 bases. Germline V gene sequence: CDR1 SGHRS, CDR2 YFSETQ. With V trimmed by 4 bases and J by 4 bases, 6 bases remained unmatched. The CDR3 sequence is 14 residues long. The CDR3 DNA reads TGCGCCAGCAGCAAGGACAGGGATGGCTATGGCTACACCTTC. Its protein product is CASSKDRDGYGYTF.

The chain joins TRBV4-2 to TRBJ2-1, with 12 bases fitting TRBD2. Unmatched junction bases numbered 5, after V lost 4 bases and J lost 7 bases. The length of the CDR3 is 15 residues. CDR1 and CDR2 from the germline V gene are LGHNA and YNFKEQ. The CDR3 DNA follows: TGTGCCAGCAGCCCACTAGCGGGAGGTATGAATGAGCAGTTCTTC. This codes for CASSPLAGGMNEQFF.

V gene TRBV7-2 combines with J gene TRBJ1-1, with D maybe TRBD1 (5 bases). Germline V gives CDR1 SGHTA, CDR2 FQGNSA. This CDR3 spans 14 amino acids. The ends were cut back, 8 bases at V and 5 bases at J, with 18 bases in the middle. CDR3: CASYARAGSTEAFF. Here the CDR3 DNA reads TGTGCCAGCTACGCCCGGGCAGGGTCGACTGAAGCTTTCTTT.

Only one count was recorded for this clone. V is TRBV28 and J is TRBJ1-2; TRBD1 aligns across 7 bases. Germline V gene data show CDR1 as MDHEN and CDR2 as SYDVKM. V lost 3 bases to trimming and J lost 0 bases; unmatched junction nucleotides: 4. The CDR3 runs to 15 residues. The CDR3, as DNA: TGTGCCAGCAGTTTCCTAGGGACAGCTAACTATGGCTACACCTTC. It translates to CASSFLGTANYGYTF.

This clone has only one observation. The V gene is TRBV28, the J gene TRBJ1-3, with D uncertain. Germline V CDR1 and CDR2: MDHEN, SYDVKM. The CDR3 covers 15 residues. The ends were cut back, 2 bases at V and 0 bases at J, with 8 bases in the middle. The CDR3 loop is CASSLIRDSGNTIYF. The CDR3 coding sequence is TGTGCCAGCAGTTTAATCCGAGACTCTGGAAACACCATATATTTT.

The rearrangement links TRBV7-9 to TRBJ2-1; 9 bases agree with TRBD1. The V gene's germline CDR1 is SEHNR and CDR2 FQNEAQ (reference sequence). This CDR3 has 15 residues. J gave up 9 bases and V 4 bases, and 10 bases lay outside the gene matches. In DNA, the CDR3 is TGTGCCAGCAGCTACCCGGGACAGGGTTCCCGTGAGCAGTTCTTC. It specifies CASSYPGQGSREQFF.

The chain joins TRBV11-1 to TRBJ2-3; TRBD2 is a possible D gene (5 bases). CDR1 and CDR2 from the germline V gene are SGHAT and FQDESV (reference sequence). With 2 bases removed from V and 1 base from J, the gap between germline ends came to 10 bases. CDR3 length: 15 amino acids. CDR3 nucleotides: TGTGCCAGCAGCTTATGGGGAGAGGGCACAGATACGCAGTATTTT. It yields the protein CASSLWGEGTDTQYF.

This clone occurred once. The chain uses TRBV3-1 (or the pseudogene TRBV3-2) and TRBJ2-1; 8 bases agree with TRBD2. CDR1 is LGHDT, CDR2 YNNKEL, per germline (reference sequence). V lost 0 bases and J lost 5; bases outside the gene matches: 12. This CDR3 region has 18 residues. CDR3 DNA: TGTGCCAGCAGCCAAGATCGGGGTCAGCGGGAGCGGCACAATGAGCAGTTCTTC. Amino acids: CASSQDRGQRERHNEQFF.

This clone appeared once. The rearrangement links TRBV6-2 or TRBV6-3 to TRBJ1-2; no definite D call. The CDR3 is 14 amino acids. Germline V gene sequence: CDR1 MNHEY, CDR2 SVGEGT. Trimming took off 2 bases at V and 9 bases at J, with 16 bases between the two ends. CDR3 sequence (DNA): TGTGCCAGCAGTTACGTGGCAGGCCGCGGGAGCTACACCTTC. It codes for CASSYVAGRGSYTF.

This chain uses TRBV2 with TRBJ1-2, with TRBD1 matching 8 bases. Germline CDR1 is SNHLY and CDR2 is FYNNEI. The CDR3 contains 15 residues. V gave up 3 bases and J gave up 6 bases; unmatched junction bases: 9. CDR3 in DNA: TGTGCCAGCAGTGATAGCCCAGGGGGCAATGATGGCTACACCTTC. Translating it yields CASSDSPGGNDGYTF.